This is a list of T cell receptor beta chains from one sample in a study of graft-versus-host responses after intestinal transplantation. For these receptors, no antigen is known. This table comes from immunoSEQ multiplex PCR, and its TCRdb copy is limited to in-frame clones, with some not included. The sample consists of about 90,000 clones, around four fifths of them appearing once. This specimen was unstimulated CD8+ T cells sorted from spleen or lymph node cells, taken before intestinal transplant. The source of these receptors is a human donor who received an intestinal transplant. Both conserved end residues are part of each CDR3. A D gene is named only where the DNA matches it firmly. Expanded clones get a size class; other rows say once, few or many, or leave the size out.

V,D,size,J,CDR3,DNA
TRBV2,NA,NA,TRBJ2-6,CASSWPGSGANVLTF,TGTGCCAGCAGTTGGCCGGGGTCTGGGGCCAACGTCCTGACTTTC
TRBV2,TRBD1,once,TRBJ2-7,CASSGQVYEQYF,TGTGCCAGCAGCGGACAGGTCTACGAGCAGTACTTC
TRBV9,NA,NA,TRBJ2-1,CASSAGHLTYNEQFF,TGTGCCAGCAGCGCCGGACATCTTACCTACAATGAGCAGTTCTTC
TRBV28,NA,NA,TRBJ2-3,CASSLGGYTQYF,TGTGCCAGCAGTTTGGGTGGTTATACGCAGTATTTT
TRBV6-1,NA,NA,TRBJ2-1,CASSGGGPYNEQFF,TGTGCCAGCAGTGGCGGGGGCCCCTACAATGAGCAGTTCTTC
TRBV2,NA,NA,TRBJ2-7,CASSRLSGGPSYEQYF,TGTGCCAGCAGTCGCCTGTCTGGGGGACCATCCTACGAGCAGTACTTC
TRBV11-1,NA,NA,TRBJ2-2,CASSLREAGGELFF,TGTGCCAGCAGCTTAAGGGAAGCAGGCGGGGAGCTGTTTTTT
TRBV6-9,NA,NA,TRBJ2-5,CASSYLEGRGGSETQYF,TGTGCCAGCAGTTATCTCGAGGGCAGGGGAGGTAGCGAGACCCAGTACTTC
TRBV11-2,NA,NA,TRBJ1-3,CASSLGPGGHTIYF,TGTGCCAGCAGTCTGGGCCCGGGAGGTCACACCATATATTTT
TRBV27,TRBD2,once,TRBJ2-1,CASSLTSGGHNEQLF,TGTGCCAGCAGTCTGACTAGCGGGGGTCACAATGAGCAGCTCTTC
TRBV4-1,NA,NA,TRBJ2-1,CASSQASGLTSYNEQFF,TGCGCCAGCAGCCAAGCGAGCGGACTGACCTCCTACAATGAGCAGTTCTTC
TRBV9,NA,NA,TRBJ2-7,CASSGDGPWDEQYF,TGTGCCAGCAGCGGGGACGGGCCCTGGGACGAGCAGTACTTC
TRBV4-1,NA,NA,TRBJ2-3,CASSQDEGLSTDTQYF,TGCGCCAGCAGCCAAGATGAGGGACTCAGCACAGATACGCAGTATTTT
TRBV18,NA,NA,TRBJ1-5,CASSPTHSEGLDQPQHF,TGTGCCAGCTCACCAACCCACTCAGAGGGTTTGGATCAGCCCCAGCATTTT
TRBV27,NA,NA,TRBJ2-1,CASSLPGGPYNEQFF,TGTGCCAGCAGTTTGCCCGGGGGCCCCTACAATGAGCAGTTCTTC
TRBV29-1,TRBD1,NA,TRBJ2-7,CSVQIGGRDRVREQYF,TGCAGCGTCCAAATTGGGGGCCGGGACAGGGTGCGCGAGCAGTACTTC
TRBV4-1,NA,NA,TRBJ2-3,CASSQGGPTVADTQYF,TGCGCCAGCAGCCAAGGGGGACCCACGGTGGCAGATACGCAGTATTTT
TRBV7-9,NA,NA,TRBJ2-2,CASSLGTVNTGELFF,TGTGCCAGCAGCTTAGGCACCGTAAACACCGGGGAGCTGTTTTTT
TRBV6-5,TRBD2,NA,TRBJ2-7,CASSYKMGGAYEQYF,TGTGCCAGCAGTTACAAGATGGGGGGGGCCTACGAGCAGTACTTC
TRBV10-3,NA,NA,TRBJ2-7,CAITRDGTYEQYF,TGTGCCATCACGAGGGACGGGACCTACGAGCAGTACTTC